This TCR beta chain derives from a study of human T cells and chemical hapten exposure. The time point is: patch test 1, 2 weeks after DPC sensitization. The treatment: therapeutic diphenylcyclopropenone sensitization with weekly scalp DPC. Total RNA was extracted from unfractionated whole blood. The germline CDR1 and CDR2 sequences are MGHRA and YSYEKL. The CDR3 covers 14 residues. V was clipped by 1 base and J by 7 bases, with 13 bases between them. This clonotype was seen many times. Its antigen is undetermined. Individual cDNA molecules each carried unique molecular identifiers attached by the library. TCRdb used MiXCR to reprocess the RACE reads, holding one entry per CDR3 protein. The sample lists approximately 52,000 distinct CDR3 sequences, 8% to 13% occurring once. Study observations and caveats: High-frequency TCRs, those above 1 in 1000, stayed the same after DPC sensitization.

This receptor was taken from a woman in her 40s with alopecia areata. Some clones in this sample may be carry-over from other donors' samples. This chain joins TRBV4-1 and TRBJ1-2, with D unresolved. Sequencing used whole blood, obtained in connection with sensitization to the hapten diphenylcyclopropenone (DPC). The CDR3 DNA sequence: TGCGCCAGCAGCCAAGGGCAGCCCGCTGGTGGCTACACCTTC. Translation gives CASSQGQPAGGYTF.